This section outlines one T cell receptor beta chain sequence together with its context. Its specificity is not known. In germline, CDR1 is SNHLY, CDR2 FYNNEI. The CDR3 runs 11 residues. V gave up 8 bases and J gave up 3 bases, with 6 bases separating them. This record comes from a study of CD8+ T cells in alopecia areata. Reverse transcription of extracted RNA yielded cDNA, which provided the sequencing template. TCRdb's table, derived via immunoSEQ multiplex PCR, lists solely in-frame clones and lacks some. The table lists about 74,000 clones, over 25% of them singletons, with about 15% in the top ten. Study outcomes and limitations: Scalp samples also yield sequences of resident alphabeta T cells from normal skin. A great number of expanded lesional clones endured in scalp and blood during tofacitinib. Scalp lesions, especially in alopecia totalis/universalis, had higher clonality than normal scalp. On tofacitinib, scalp clonality and expanded CD8+ clones among top 100 fell significantly.

Treatment noted: oral pan-JAK inhibitor, 5-10 mg twice daily. J is TRBJ2-3 and V is TRBV2; no firm D call. This receptor was obtained from a human donor with alopecia areata. The sample was CD8+ T cells sorted from blood, taken at week 4, from a patient treated with tofacitinib. Here the CDR3 reads CASYWTDTQYF. CDR3 nucleotides: TGTGCCAGCTACTGGACAGATACGCAGTATTTT.